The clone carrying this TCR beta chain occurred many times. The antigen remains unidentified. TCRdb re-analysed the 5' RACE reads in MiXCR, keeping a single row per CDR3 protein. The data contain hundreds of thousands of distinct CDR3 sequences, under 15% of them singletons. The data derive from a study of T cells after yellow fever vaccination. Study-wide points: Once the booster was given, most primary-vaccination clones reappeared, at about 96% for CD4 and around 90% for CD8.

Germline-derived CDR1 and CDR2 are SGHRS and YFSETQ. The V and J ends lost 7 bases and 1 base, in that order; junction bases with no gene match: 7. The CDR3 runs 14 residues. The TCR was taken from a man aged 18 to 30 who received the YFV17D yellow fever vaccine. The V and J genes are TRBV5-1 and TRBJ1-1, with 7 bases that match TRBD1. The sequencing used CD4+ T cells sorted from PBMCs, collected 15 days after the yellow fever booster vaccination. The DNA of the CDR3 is TGCGCCAGCGCAGTCGACAGGGCGAACACTGAAGCTTTCTTT. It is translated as CASAVDRANTEAFF.